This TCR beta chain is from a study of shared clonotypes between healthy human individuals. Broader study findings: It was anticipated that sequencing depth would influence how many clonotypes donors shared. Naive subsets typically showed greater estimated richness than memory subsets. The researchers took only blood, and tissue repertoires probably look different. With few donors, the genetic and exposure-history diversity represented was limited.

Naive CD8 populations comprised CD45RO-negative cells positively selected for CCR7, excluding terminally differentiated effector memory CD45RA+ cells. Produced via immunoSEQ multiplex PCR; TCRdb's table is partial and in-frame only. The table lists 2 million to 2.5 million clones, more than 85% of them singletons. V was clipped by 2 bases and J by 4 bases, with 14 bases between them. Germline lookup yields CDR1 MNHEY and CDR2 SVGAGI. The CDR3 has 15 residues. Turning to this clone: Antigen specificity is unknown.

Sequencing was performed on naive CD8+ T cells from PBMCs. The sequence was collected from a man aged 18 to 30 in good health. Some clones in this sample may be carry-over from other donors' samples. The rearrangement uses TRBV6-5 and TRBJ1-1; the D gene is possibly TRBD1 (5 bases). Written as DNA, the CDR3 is TGTGCCAGCAGTTACGGGAGGGGCGGAGGCACTGAAGCTTTCTTT. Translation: CASSYGRGGGTEAFF.